This record covers a single T cell receptor (beta chain). The antigen remains unidentified. The CDR3 contains 14 residues. This sample is drawn from a study of T cell responses to AZD1222 COVID-19 vaccine. TCRdb's copy holds only in-frame clones and misses some; the assay was immunoSEQ multiplex PCR. The profile shows roughly 100,000 clones, roughly 88% of them singletons. Study-wide results and limits: The CD4 TCRs associated with vaccination extended across spike and predominated at 160-218 and 743-854.

This chain links TRBV21-1 with TRBJ2-7; the table's D call, TRBD1, has no DNA check behind it. TRBV21-1 is tagged as a pseudogene. The sequencing used peripheral blood, collected on day 0 of AZD1222 vaccination. The receptor comes from an adult in good health. This chain's CDR3 is CASGVIQGNYEQYF. DNA for the CDR3: TGTGCCAGCGGGGTTATACAGGGCAACTACGAGCAGTACTTC.